This T cell receptor (beta chain) was sequenced during a study of blood T cell repertoires in COVID-19. Per the original data handling: Amplification of reference gene primers provided the estimated nucleated cell counts. The repertoire was sequenced with immunoSEQ multiplex PCR; TCRdb's copy has only in-frame clones and lacks some. For V, J and clone size, that table is used; D and trimming come from the DNA. The sample lists over 45,000 clones, approximately 80% occurring once. The germline V gene has CDR1 LGHDT and CDR2 YNNKEL (reference sequence). This CDR3 has 14 amino acids. The V and J ends lost 1 base and 8 bases, in that order; junction bases with no gene match: 5.

This TCR was recovered from a human donor with active or convalescent COVID-19. The donor label of this sample is uncertain. The sample was peripheral blood. The chain is built from TRBV3-1 (or the pseudogene TRBV3-2) and TRBJ2-4; 7 nucleotides agree with TRBD2. The CDR3 spells CASSQGAGVYIQYF. CDR3 nucleotide sequence: TGTGCCAGCAGCCAAGGGGCGGGAGTCTACATTCAGTACTTC.